These 6 T cell receptor beta chains came from one sample sequenced in a study of blood T cells in healthy people across ages. A second about 7 to 11 cycle PCR used barcoded and J-beta primers. TCRdb reprocessed the 5' RACE reads with MiXCR, giving one entry per CDR3 protein. The sample has 1 million or so distinct CDR3 sequences, 40% to 55% seen once. Sequenced material: blood. The receptors here all came from a woman aged 55-69 years in good health.

J is TRBJ2-1 and V is TRBV27; the match to TRBD1 covers 8 bases. The CDR3 spans 13 residues. The V gene's germline CDR1 is MNHEY and CDR2 SMNVEV (reference sequence). The V gene end was trimmed by 4 bases and the J gene end by 6 bases; junction bases not matched to a gene: 2. DNA for the CDR3: TGTGCCAGCAGTTCGACAGGGGCCAATGAGCAGTTCTTC. As protein: CASSSTGANEQFF.

The gene calls are TRBV6-6 and TRBJ2-7, with a weak D call TRBD1 (6 bases). The V end was cut by 7 bases, the J end by 0 bases, with 13 bases between. The germline V gene has CDR1 MNHNY and CDR2 SVGAGI (reference sequence). This CDR3 is 14 amino acids long. The CDR3 DNA reads as TGTGCCAGCACCGTGGACAGCATCTCCTACGAGCAGTACTTC. Its protein is CASTVDSISYEQYF.

This clonotype was picked up a small number of times. The rearrangement joins TRBV24-1 to TRBJ2-5, with D perhaps given as TRBD1 or TRBD2 (5 bases each). The DNA end is more similar to TRBJ2-7, so the J call may be wrong. The CDR3 length is 13 residues. CDR1 is KGHDR and CDR2 is SFDVKD in the germline V gene. In DNA form, the CDR3 reads TGTGCCACCAGTGATGGGGGTCGGGACGAGCAGTACTTC. Translation gives CATSDGGRDEQYF.

The chain recombines TRBV7-9 with TRBJ1-2; the D gene is possibly TRBD1 (5 bases). Deletions cut 0 bases from V and 8 bases from J, with 16 bases between. In germline, CDR1 is SEHNR, CDR2 FQNEAQ (reference sequence). The CDR3 contains 15 residues. The CDR3 DNA reads TGTGCCAGCAGCTTAGCGATTGAGGGGCCCAGCGGCTACACCTTC. It yields the protein CASSLAIEGPSGYTF.

This clonotype was seen a handful of times. With a much larger clone just one base away, this may be a read error. V and J are TRBV9 and TRBJ1-1; perhaps TRBD1 as D (5 bases). The CDR3 sequence is 14 residues long. V gave up 3 bases and J gave up 0 bases, with 9 bases separating them. CDR1 SGDLS and CDR2 YYNGEE come from the germline V gene. DNA of the CDR3: TGTGCCAGCAGCGGGGGACGGATGAACACTGAAGCTTTCTTT. It encodes CASSGGRMNTEAFF.

This clonotype was recorded once. The junction differs from germline at one of its ends, possibly a read error. The rearrangement uses TRBV7-6 and TRBJ2-5; TRBD2 is a possible D gene (6 bases). Germline V gives CDR1 SGHVS, CDR2 FNYEAQ. The CDR3 covers 16 residues. CDR3 nucleotides: TGTGCCAGCAGCTCCAATCCGGGACTTAACCAAGAGGCCCAGTACTTC. It codes for CASSSNPGLNQEAQYF.